Listed below are T cell receptor beta chains from one sample, sequenced in a study of cytomegalovirus exposure and HLA in healthy donors. Libraries were prepared by immunoSEQ multiplex PCR; TCRdb keeps only in-frame clonotypes and omits some of them. The top ten hold around 1.4% of the sample, which has 200,000 to 250,000 clones, more than 70% seen once. The sequenced material came from PBMCs. These receptors originate from a human donor in good health. Both conserved end residues are part of each CDR3. A D gene is named only where the DNA matches it firmly. Clone size appears in some rows only: once, few, many, or a class for an expanded clone.

d_gene | j_gene | len | abundance | v_gene | CDR3aa | CDR3nt
TRBD2 | TRBJ2-3 | 19 | once | TRBV18 | CASSSRLAGPTWPADTQYF | TGTGCCAGCTCATCTAGACTAGCGGGACCGACGTGGCCAGCAGATACGCAGTATTTT
. | TRBJ2-7 | 15 | . | TRBV6-1 | CATLTAGAGDYEQYF | TGTGCCACCCTTACCGCGGGGGCAGGGGACTACGAGCAGTACTTC
TRBD1 | TRBJ2-3 | 18 | . | TRBV7-6 | CASSLVTGAEALTDTQYF | TGTGCCAGCAGCTTAGTGACAGGGGCCGAAGCTCTCACAGATACGCAGTATTTT
. | TRBJ2-1 | 13 | . | TRBV19 | CASRIQGGNEQFF | TGTGCCAGTAGAATTCAGGGGGGCAATGAGCAGTTCTTC
TRBD2 | TRBJ2-1 | 15 | once | TRBV9 | CASSADPTSGSEQFF | TGTGCCAGCAGCGCAGACCCGACTAGCGGCAGTGAGCAGTTCTTC
. | TRBJ2-7 | 14 | few | TRBV4-2 | CASSQDALTYEQYF | TGTGCCAGCAGCCAAGATGCACTCACCTACGAGCAGTACTTC
. | TRBJ1-4 | 17 | . | TRBV5-1 | CASSLASLQGNNEKLFF | TGCGCCAGCAGCTTGGCGTCCTTACAGGGAAATAATGAAAAACTGTTTTTT
. | TRBJ2-7 | 16 | . | TRBV5-1 | CASSLIGGRGAYEQYF | TGCGCCAGCAGCTTGATCGGGGGGCGCGGAGCGTACGAGCAGTACTTC
. | TRBJ2-3 | 14 | . | TRBV2 | CASSPAVGGDTQYF | TGTGCCAGCAGCCCAGCGGTTGGGGGGGATACGCAGTATTTT
. | TRBJ2-1 | 16 | . | TRBV9 | CASSVERRGSYNEQFF | TGTGCCAGCAGCGTAGAGAGGCGGGGCTCCTACAATGAGCAGTTCTTC
TRBD2 | TRBJ2-1 | 16 | . | TRBV5-4 | CASSFRLAGVVDEQFF | TGTGCCAGCAGCTTTAGACTAGCGGGAGTGGTCGATGAGCAGTTCTTC
. | TRBJ2-7 | 14 | . | TRBV6-1 | CASRARELNEGQYF | TGTGCCAGCAGGGCCCGGGAGCTCAATGAGGGGCAGTACTTC
. | TRBJ1-1 | 14 | . | TRBV18 | CASSPPKGVTEAFF | TGTGCCAGCTCACCACCGAAGGGGGTAACTGAAGCTTTCTTT
TRBD1 | TRBJ1-1 | 14 | . | TRBV7-8 | CASSSGQGSAEAFF | TGTGCCAGCAGCTCAGGACAGGGGAGTGCAGAAGCTTTCTTT